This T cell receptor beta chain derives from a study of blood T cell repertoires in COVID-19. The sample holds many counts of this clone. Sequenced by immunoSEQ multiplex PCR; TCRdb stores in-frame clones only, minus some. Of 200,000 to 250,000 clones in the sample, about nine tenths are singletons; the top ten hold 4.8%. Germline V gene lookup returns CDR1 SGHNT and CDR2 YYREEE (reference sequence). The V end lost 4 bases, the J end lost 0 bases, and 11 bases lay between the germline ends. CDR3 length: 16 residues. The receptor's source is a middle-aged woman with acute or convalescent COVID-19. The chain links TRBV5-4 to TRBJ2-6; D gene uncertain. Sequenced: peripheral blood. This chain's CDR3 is CASSPLSVSGANVLTF. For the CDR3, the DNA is TGTGCCAGCAGCCCCCTGTCAGTCTCTGGGGCCAACGTCCTGACTTTC.